This T cell receptor beta chain derives from a study of T-cell reconstitution after alpha-beta-depleted transplantation in children. Whole-study results and caveats: Recipient T cells and thymic progenitors that survived gave rise to the high TCRbeta diversity observed at day 60 in some patients. The main origin of T-cell counts and diversity one year after transplant was newly produced T cells. After transplant, at about two months, alpha-beta T cells were reportedly derived from several hundred expanded graft clones.

The authors prepared the TCRbeta library with unique molecular identifiers. From the PCR reads, TCRdb called clonotypes with MiXCR, one entry per CDR3 protein. The repertoire holds 900,000 or so distinct CDR3 sequences, under 20% seen once, with under 6% in the top ten. This clonotype was seen a few times. Its antigen is still unknown. V shed 7 bases and J shed 5 bases, with 17 bases lying between them. Germline lookup yields CDR1 MNHEY and CDR2 SMNVEV (reference sequence). The CDR3 has 14 amino acids. The V gene is TRBV27, the J gene TRBJ1-1, with D perhaps matching TRBD1 (6 bases). The sequencing used PBMCs, mostly from graft donor cells, collected 360 days after TCRalphabeta/CD19-depleted stem cell transplant. The clonotype was recovered from a male patient younger than 18 who had a stem cell transplant for acute lymphoblastic leukemia, so the T cells may come from the graft donor. For the CDR3, the DNA is TGTGCCAGCACCATTAGGGGGGGCGTGACTGAAGCTTTCTTT. This gives the protein CASTIRGGVTEAFF.